Shown below are 27 T cell receptor beta chains from a single sample sequenced in a study of blood T cell repertoires in COVID-19. The data were produced by immunoSEQ multiplex PCR, yet TCRdb's version contains in-frame clones alone and is incomplete. Among tens of thousands of clones listed, 80% were seen once. Sequencing input: peripheral blood. The receptors derive from a woman aged 70 to 79 with acute or convalescent COVID-19.

The CDR3 reads CASSVDSSNQPQHF. For the CDR3, the DNA is TGTGCCAGCAGCGTAGACAGTAGCAATCAGCCCCAGCATTTT. J is TRBJ1-5 and V is TRBV9; D not resolved. This CDR3 has 14 residues. The V end was cut by 0 bases, the J end by 0 bases, with 4 bases between. Germline values: CDR1 SGDLS, CDR2 YYNGEE. Full variable domain (rest looked up from reference TRBV9 and TRBJ1-5): DSGVTQTPKHLITATGQRVTLRCSPRSGDLSVYWYQQSLDQGLQFLIQYYNGEERAKGNILERFSAQQFPDLHSELNLSSLELGDSALYFCASSVDSSNQPQHFGDGTRLSIL.

V gene TRBV27 combines with J gene TRBJ2-1; 12 nucleotides match TRBD2. Germline loops: CDR1 MNHEY, CDR2 SMNVEV (reference sequence). The J segment lost 4 bases and the V segment lost 6 bases, leaving 4 bases of the junction unmatched. CDR3 length equals 15 residues. The chain's CDR3 is CASSLAGGPYNEQFF. CDR3 DNA: TGTGCCAGCAGCCTAGCGGGGGGGCCGTACAATGAGCAGTTCTTC.

This chain connects TRBV5-4 to TRBJ1-1, with a tentative D call TRBD1 (5 bases). The V end was cut by 4 bases, the J end by 6 bases, with 13 bases between. There are 13 residues in the CDR3. The germline CDR1 and CDR2 sequences are SGHNT and YYREEE (reference sequence). The CDR3 loop is CASSPVSGAEAFF. The CDR3 coding sequence is TGTGCCAGCAGCCCCGTCTCGGGGGCTGAAGCTTTCTTT.

This sequence joins TRBV5-1 and TRBJ2-7; 9 bases fit TRBD1. Germline CDR1 is SGHRS and CDR2 is YFSETQ. CDR3 length equals 13 residues. After removal of 3 bases from V and 3 bases from J, the junction contained 1 base not matched to a gene. The CDR3 loop is CASSSTGGYEQYF. The CDR3, as DNA: TGCGCCAGCAGCTCGACAGGGGGCTACGAGCAGTACTTC.

The chain couples TRBV5-8 to TRBJ1-1; weak D call: TRBD1 (6 bases). CDR1 and CDR2 from the germline V gene are SGHTS and YDEGEE. V dropped 1 base and J dropped 1 base, with 17 bases sitting between them. This CDR3 is 17 amino acids long. CDR3 region: CASSLYSLAGANTEAFF. In DNA, the CDR3 is TGTGCCAGCAGCTTGTATTCCCTGGCAGGGGCGAACACTGAAGCTTTCTTT.

The rearrangement joins TRBV10-3 to TRBJ2-7, with TRBD1 identical over 12 bases. In germline, CDR1 is ENHRY, CDR2 SYGVKD. This CDR3 contains 13 residues. V lost 6 bases and J lost 9; bases outside the gene matches: 6. CDR3 protein: CAISTGTGGAQYF. In nucleotides, the CDR3 is TGTGCCATCAGCACCGGGACAGGGGGCGCGCAGTACTTC.

This chain connects TRBV20-1 to TRBJ2-7; 10 bases match TRBD2. There are 16 residues in the CDR3. CDR1 and CDR2 (germline): DFQATT, SNEGSKA (reference sequence). V trimming: 3 bases; J trimming: 3 bases; junction bases outside the gene matches: 11. The CDR3 protein is CSASRLAGATHYEQYF. Here the CDR3 DNA reads TGCAGTGCTAGTAGGCTAGCGGGGGCCACCCACTACGAGCAGTACTTC.

J is TRBJ2-5 and V is TRBV7-8; unclear D gene. Germline CDR1 and CDR2: SGHVS and FQNEAQ. The CDR3 sequence is 15 residues long. The germline V and J ends were trimmed by 3 bases and 0 bases, with 11 bases remaining between them. CDR3 in DNA: TGTGCCAGCAGCTTTGCCTTAGACTACCAAGAGACCCAGTACTTC. Translated: CASSFALDYQETQYF.

The chain has TRBV7-2 and TRBJ2-1; TRBD2 might be the D (7 bases). This CDR3 has 17 residues. The germline V gene encodes CDR1 SGHTA and CDR2 FQGNSA. The ends were cut back, 4 bases at V and 7 bases at J, with 23 bases in the middle. The CDR3 loop is CASSSYAQRGGGNEQFF. DNA for the CDR3: TGTGCCAGCAGCTCATACGCCCAGAGGGGGGGCGGGAATGAGCAGTTCTTC. The full variable domain, with the rest looked up from reference TRBV7-2 and TRBJ2-1, is GAGVSQSPSNKVTEKGKDVELRCDPISGHTALYWYRQSLGQGLEFLIYFQGNSAPDKSGLPSDRFSAERTGGSVSTLTIQRTQQEDSAVYLCASSSYAQRGGGNEQFFGPGTRLTVL.

V and J are TRBV13 and TRBJ2-5, with 7 bases identical to TRBD1. Trimming cost V 5 bases and J 1 base; bases outside gene matches: 4. Germline V gene data show CDR1 as PRHDT and CDR2 as FYEKMQ (reference sequence). This CDR3 comprises 14 residues. The CDR3 DNA follows: TGTGCCAGCAGCCTCCGGGACAGCCAAGAGACCCAGTACTTC. It specifies CASSLRDSQETQYF. Combining the CDR3 with reference TRBV13 and TRBJ2-5 gives the whole variable domain AAGVIQSPRHLIKEKRETATLKCYPIPRHDTVYWYQQGPGQDPQFLISFYEKMQSDKGSIPDRFSAQQFSDYHSELNMSSLELGDSALYFCASSLRDSQETQYFGPGTRLLVL.

The chain uses TRBV19 and TRBJ2-1, with 9 bases lining up with TRBD2. Germline CDR1 reads LNHDA; CDR2 reads SQIVND (reference sequence). The CDR3 sequence is 18 residues long. The trim removed 1 base at V and 3 bases at J, leaving 10 bases unmatched. CDR3 region: CASSIAGRRGGDYNEQFF. The CDR3 region has the DNA TGTGCCAGTAGTATAGCAGGCCGGCGGGGGGGAGACTACAATGAGCAGTTCTTC. Full variable domain (remainder filled in from reference TRBV19 and TRBJ2-1): DGGITQSPKYLFRKEGQNVTLSCEQNLNHDAMYWYRQDPGQGLRLIYYSQIVNDFQKGDIAEGYSVSREKKESFPLTVTSAQKNPTAFYLCASSIAGRRGGDYNEQFFGPGTRLTVL.

This clone was observed once. The genes are TRBV11-2 and TRBJ2-1; perhaps TRBD2 as D (5 bases). V shed 5 bases and J shed 2 bases, with 7 bases lying between them. Germline V gives CDR1 SGHAT, CDR2 FQNNGV. The CDR3 loop spans 13 amino acids. The CDR3 is CASSPTTYNEQFF. The CDR3 nucleotides are TGTGCCAGCAGCCCGACTACCTACAATGAGCAGTTCTTC. Combining the CDR3 with reference TRBV11-2 and TRBJ2-1 gives the whole variable domain EAGVAQSPRYKIIEKRQSVAFWCNPISGHATLYWYQQILGQGPKLLIQFQNNGVVDDSQLPKDRFSAERLKGVDSTLKIQPAKLEDSAVYLCASSPTTYNEQFFGPGTRLTVL.

V and J are TRBV7-2 and TRBJ1-5, with unresolved D. V gave up 6 bases and J gave up 6 bases, with 15 bases separating them. Germline V gives CDR1 SGHTA, CDR2 FQGNSA. The CDR3 is 14 amino acids. CDR3 sequence: CASRPYDNTQPQHF. The CDR3 DNA reads TGTGCCAGCAGACCCTACGACAACACTCAGCCCCAGCATTTT. The full variable domain, completed using reference TRBV7-2 and TRBJ1-5, is GAGVSQSPSNKVTEKGKDVELRCDPISGHTALYWYRQSLGQGLEFLIYFQGNSAPDKSGLPSDRFSAERTGGSVSTLTIQRTQQEDSAVYLCASRPYDNTQPQHFGDGTRLSIL.

This chain uses TRBV5-4 with TRBJ2-5; D unclear. Germline V gives CDR1 SGHNT, CDR2 YYREEE (reference sequence). This CDR3 contains 12 residues. Deletions cut 0 bases from V and 5 bases from J, with 5 bases between. CDR3 sequence: CASSLVQETQYF. CDR3 DNA: TGTGCCAGCAGCTTGGTTCAGGAGACCCAGTACTTC.

V is TRBV15 and J is TRBJ2-2; D unresolved. The V end was cut by 6 bases, the J end by 6 bases, with 11 bases between. The CDR3 covers 13 residues. Germline V CDR1 and CDR2: LNHNV, YYDKDF (reference sequence). The CDR3 DNA is TGTGCCACCAGTCTCTATTCGTCCGGGGAGCTGTTTTTT. Translated, it gives CATSLYSSGELFF.

The genes are TRBV6-6 and TRBJ2-4; D is uncertain. The V end lost 5 bases, the J end lost 0 bases, and 20 bases lay between the germline ends. Germline CDR1 reads MNHNY; CDR2 reads SVGAGI (reference sequence). This CDR3 is 18 amino acids long. CDR3 protein: CASSPKNPEILAKNIQYF. Written as DNA, the CDR3 is TGTGCCAGCAGTCCAAAAAATCCGGAGATACTAGCCAAAAACATTCAGTACTTC.

The chain joins TRBV19 to TRBJ2-5; TRBD2 matches at 7 bases. Looked up from germline, CDR1 is LNHDA and CDR2 is SQIVND (reference sequence). The CDR3 spans 13 residues. CDR3: CASGGGLQETQYF. In DNA, the CDR3 is TGTGCATCCGGCGGGGGACTGCAAGAGACCCAGTACTTC. Variable domain in full (rest from reference TRBV19 and TRBJ2-5): DGGITQSPKYLFRKEGQNVTLSCEQNLNHDAMYWYRQDPGQGLRLIYYSQIVNDFQKGDIAEGYSVSREKKESFPLTVTSAQKNPTAFYLCASGGGLQETQYFGPGTRLLVL.

The chain couples TRBV19 to TRBJ1-4; D gene unclear. V lost 5 bases and J 7 bases, leaving 14 bases between the germline ends. CDR3 length: 14 amino acids. Germline V gives CDR1 LNHDA, CDR2 SQIVND (reference sequence). The CDR3 DNA reads TGTGCCAGTAGTTTGGAGGGAGTCGGTGAAAAACTGTTTTTT. It translates to CASSLEGVGEKLFF.

This chain links TRBV4-3 with TRBJ2-1; 8 bases are a match to TRBD2. The CDR3 is 14 residues long. Trimming removed 0 bases from V and 5 bases from J; junction bases left unmatched: 0. The V gene's germline CDR1 is LGHNA and CDR2 YSLEER. CDR3: CASSQDSGDNEQFF. CDR3 bases: TGCGCCAGCAGCCAAGATAGCGGGGACAATGAGCAGTTCTTC.

The chain links TRBV27 to TRBJ1-5; maybe TRBD1 (5 bases). The germline V gene has CDR1 MNHEY and CDR2 SMNVEV (reference sequence). The ends were cut back, 0 bases at V and 7 bases at J, with 13 bases in the middle. This CDR3 is 15 amino acids long. The CDR3 loop reads CASSLSWGAEQPQHF. CDR3 sequence (DNA): TGTGCCAGCAGTTTATCATGGGGCGCGGAGCAGCCCCAGCATTTT.

V is TRBV5-5 and J is TRBJ2-7; 7 bases map to TRBD1. The V segment lost 3 bases and the J segment 1 base; nucleotides outside the gene matches: 7. This CDR3 contains 15 residues. The germline CDR1 and CDR2 sequences are SGHKS and YYEKEE (reference sequence). The CDR3 DNA reads as TGTGCCAGCAGCTCCGGGACAGCTCCTTCCTACGAGCAGTACTTC. It translates to CASSSGTAPSYEQYF.

The rearrangement joins TRBV3-1 (or the pseudogene TRBV3-2) to TRBJ1-2; 8 bases align to TRBD1. Trimming cost V 1 base and J 3 bases; bases outside gene matches: 4. This CDR3 has 15 residues. Germline CDR1 reads LGHDT; CDR2 reads YNNKEL (reference sequence). CDR3 DNA sequence: TGTGCCAGCAGCCAAGGGGGGACAGGAGACTATGGCTACACCTTC. This translates into CASSQGGTGDYGYTF.

The J gene is TRBJ1-1, the V gene TRBV7-2, with 7 bases that match TRBD1. J was trimmed by 6 bases and V by 5 bases; bases with no gene match: 15. Germline V CDR1 and CDR2: SGHTA, FQGNSA. The CDR3 runs 16 residues. The CDR3 nucleotides read TGTGCCAGCAGCCGGGATAGGGGGCCAGCGGGCTCTGAAGCTTTCTTT. This gives the protein CASSRDRGPAGSEAFF.

The chain links TRBV7-2 to TRBJ1-2; 7 nucleotides align to TRBD1. This CDR3 is built from 16 residues. Per germline, CDR1 SGHTA and CDR2 FQGNSA. V shed 5 bases, J shed 0 bases, and the junction held 9 bases outside the gene matches. The CDR3 coding sequence is TGTGCCAGCAGCGGTTTACGGGACAGTACTAACTATGGCTACACCTTC. Translated, it gives CASSGLRDSTNYGYTF.

As DNA, the CDR3 is TGTGCCAGTAGTCTCGGGACAGAACTAGAGGTTAACTATGGCTACACCTTC. Its translation: CASSLGTELEVNYGYTF. V gene TRBV19 combines with J gene TRBJ1-2, with TRBD1 identical over 7 bases. CDR1 LNHDA and CDR2 SQIVND come from the germline V gene (reference sequence). The V gene end was trimmed by 5 bases and the J gene end by 1 base; junction bases not matched to a gene: 13. CDR3 length equals 17 residues.

V gene TRBV5-5 combines with J gene TRBJ2-1, with 8 bases fitting TRBD1. The length of the CDR3 is 15 residues. Germline-derived CDR1 and CDR2 are SGHKS and YYEKEE (reference sequence). V was pared by 6 bases and J by 7 bases, with 12 bases of the junction left unmatched. The CDR3 spells CASTQEDRVWNEQFF. As DNA, the CDR3 is TGTGCCAGCACCCAAGAGGACAGGGTGTGGAATGAGCAGTTCTTC.

This chain links TRBV2 with TRBJ2-7, with 9 positions matching TRBD1. The CDR3 contains 13 residues. CDR1 and CDR2 from the germline V gene are SNHLY and FYNNEI. V shed 8 bases, J shed 3 bases, and the junction held 5 bases outside the gene matches. The CDR3 loop reads CASYRDRDYEQYF. For the CDR3, the DNA is TGTGCCAGCTACCGGGACAGGGACTACGAGCAGTACTTC.